This TCR beta chain was found in a study of blood T cell repertoires in COVID-19. Patients in Seattle were enrolled during active infection, then followed longitudinally. As originally analysed: Reference gene primer amplification gave estimated nucleated cell counts. Method: immunoSEQ multiplex PCR; TCRdb's copy keeps in-frame clones and lacks some. The D gene and trimming were derived from the DNA, and the V and J assignments and clone size from that table. This table holds about 24,000 clones, around 90% found once. The CDR3 totals 16 residues. Germline assignment: CDR1 SEHNR and CDR2 FQNEAQ (reference sequence). V dropped 5 bases and J dropped 1; count of bases not matched to a gene: 7.

The source of this sequence is a man in his 70s with COVID-19, enrolled during active disease. V is TRBV7-9 and J is TRBJ2-2; 7 nucleotides line up with TRBD1. The specimen was peripheral blood. CDR3 protein: CASSADRSLNTGELFF. The DNA of the CDR3 is TGTGCCAGCAGCGCGGACAGGTCCCTGAACACCGGGGAGCTGTTTTTT.